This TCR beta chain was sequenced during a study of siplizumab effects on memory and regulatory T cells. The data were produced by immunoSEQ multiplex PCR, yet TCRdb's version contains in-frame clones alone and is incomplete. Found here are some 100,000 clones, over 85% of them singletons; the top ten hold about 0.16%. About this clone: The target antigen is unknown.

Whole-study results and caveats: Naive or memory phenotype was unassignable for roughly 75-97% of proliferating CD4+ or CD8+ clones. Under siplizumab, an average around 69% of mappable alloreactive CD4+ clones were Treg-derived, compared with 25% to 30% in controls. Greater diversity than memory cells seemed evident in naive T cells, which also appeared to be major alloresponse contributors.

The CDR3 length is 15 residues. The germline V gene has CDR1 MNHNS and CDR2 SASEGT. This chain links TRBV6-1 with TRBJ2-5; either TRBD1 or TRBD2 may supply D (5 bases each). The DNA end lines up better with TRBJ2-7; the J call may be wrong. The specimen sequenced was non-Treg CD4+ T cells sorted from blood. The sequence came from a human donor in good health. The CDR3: CASSAYEGSSYEQYF. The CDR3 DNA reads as TGTGCCAGCAGTGCTTATGAGGGGAGCTCCTACGAGCAGTACTTC.